This TCR beta chain emerged from a study of beta chain features in type 1 diabetes. As for the study in general: The samples had roughly 110 million sorted cells examined in all.

Study results and limitations: Sampled from patients, naive, central memory and Treg TCRB repertoires appeared more similar than those sampled from healthy donors. VDJ junctions sequenced from type 1 diabetes patients showed fewer insertions and more deletions.

Regarding this clone: Its target is not known.

The V gene's germline CDR1 is LGHNA and CDR2 YSLEER. CDR3 length: 15 residues. The J segment lost 7 bases and the V segment lost 0 bases, leaving 5 bases of the junction unmatched. cDNA synthesis used the whole RNA isolate, giving expressed TCRB sequences. Generated by immunoSEQ multiplex PCR, the TCRdb table keeps only in-frame clones and is missing some. Of some 200,000 clones in the sample, 11% were seen once. V usage is TRBV4-3 and J usage is TRBJ2-3; the match to TRBD2 covers 9 bases. This TCR was recovered from a man younger than 35 in good health. The sequencing input was central memory CD4+ T cells from blood. CDR3 loop: CASSQEGLAGYTQYF. The CDR3 coding sequence is TGCGCCAGCAGCCAAGAGGGGCTAGCGGGGTATACGCAGTATTTT.